One and the same sample provided the 16 T cell receptor beta chains below, sequenced in a study of cytomegalovirus exposure and HLA in healthy donors (TCRdb year 2017). Receptors were amplified or captured by the immunoSEQ multiplex PCR assay. A mixture of 60 forward primers for TCR Vbeta segments and 13 reverse primers for TCR Jbeta segments was used in the multiplex PCR. Here the immuneACCESS table is served through TCRdb, limited to in-frame sequences with V and J called. Missing clones are a known gap in these copies; in checked studies unresolved V genes cover under half, and the rest lacks a known reason. This sample has 120,000 to 150,000 clones in its table, and roughly 79% of those were observed once. Over 0.6% of the sample is taken by the ten largest. Sequenced: PBMCs. Receptor source: a male donor in good health and CMV-seronegative.

The chain uses TRBV6-4 and TRBJ2-2; D is possibly TRBD2 (6 bases). V was trimmed by 3 bases and J by 6 bases, leaving 11 bases between them. The CDR3 contains 14 residues. Germline CDR1 and CDR2: MRHNA and SNTAGT. Here the CDR3 DNA reads TGTGCCAGCAGTGAGAGGTGGGAGGCCGGGGAGCTGTTTTTT. It specifies CASSERWEAGELFF.

The chain carries TRBV30 and TRBJ1-5; D is ambiguous. Trimming pared 0 bases from V and 4 bases from J, leaving 10 bases between. The length of the CDR3 is 14 residues. The germline V gene has CDR1 GTSNPN and CDR2 SVGIG (reference sequence). CDR3 sequence: CAWSVRRGNQPQHF. CDR3 bases: TGTGCCTGGAGTGTACGTCGGGGAAATCAGCCCCAGCATTTT.

This rearrangement joins TRBV6-5 to TRBJ2-7, with TRBD1 identical over 9 bases. V lost 7 bases to trimming and J lost 7 bases; unmatched junction nucleotides: 14. Looked up from germline, CDR1 is MNHEY and CDR2 is SVGAGI. This CDR3 has 15 residues. In nucleotides, the CDR3 is TGTGCCAGCATTCACGCAAATGACAGGGGGTCGGAGCAGTACTTC. This gives the protein CASIHANDRGSEQYF.

This clone is a singleton in its sample. One end of the junction fails to match germline, which may point to a read error. The V call is TRBV7-9, the J call TRBJ2-3, with 9 bases identical to TRBD2. Germline lookup yields CDR1 SEHNR and CDR2 FQNEAQ (reference sequence). This CDR3 comprises 14 residues. CDR3 nucleotides: TGTGCCAGCAGCGTAGCGGGAGTGACAGATACGCAGTATTTT. It translates to CASSVAGVTDTQYF.

This clone turned up a few times. The chain joins TRBV27 to TRBJ2-5; TRBD2 matches 8 bases. This CDR3 is built from 13 residues. After removal of 5 bases from V and 5 bases from J, the junction contained 4 bases not matched to a gene. Germline CDR1 and CDR2: MNHEY and SMNVEV (reference sequence). CDR3 protein: CASSPAGVETQYF. The CDR3 region has the DNA TGTGCCAGCAGTCCAGCGGGAGTTGAGACCCAGTACTTC.

The CDR3, as DNA: TGTGCCAGCAGCCAAGGACAGCCGAACACCGGGGAGCTGTTTTTT. Its translation: CASSQGQPNTGELFF. The rearrangement joins TRBV5-4 to TRBJ2-2, with D possibly being TRBD1 (6 bases). The CDR3 is made up of 15 amino acids. Looked up from germline, CDR1 is SGHNT and CDR2 is YYREEE (reference sequence). Between the trimmed V and J ends, which lost 4 bases and 0 bases, there was a span of 10 bases.

About this clone itself: One end of the junction is discordant with germline, which a read error may explain. The V and J genes are TRBV7-3 and TRBJ1-1, with D uncertain. CDR1 is SGHTA, CDR2 FQGTGA, per germline. The CDR3 has 15 amino acids. DNA of the CDR3: TGTGCCAGCAGCTTATACCCCTCCTTGAACATTGAAGCTTTCTTT. It encodes CASSLYPSLNIEAFF. Based on the CDR3 plus reference TRBV7-3 and TRBJ1-1, the full variable domain is GAGVSQTPSNKVTEKGKYVELRCDPISGHTALYWYRQSLGQGPEFLIYFQGTGAADDSGLPNDRFFAVRPEGSVSTLKIQRTERGDSAVYLCASSLYPSLNIEAFFGQGTRLTVV.

The chain combines TRBV30 with TRBJ2-2, with 8 bases that match TRBD2. CDR1 and CDR2 (germline): GTSNPN, SVGIG (reference sequence). Trimming took 1 base from V and 6 from J; bases not matched to a gene: 10. This CDR3 has 16 amino acids. In nucleotides, the CDR3 is TGTGCCTGGAGTGCCAGCGGGAGTTGGTGGGCCGGGGAGCTGTTTTTT. Protein: CAWSASGSWWAGELFF.

The CDR3 protein is CASSITRGVEFF. Here the CDR3 DNA reads TGTGCCAGCAGCATAACAAGGGGTGTGGAGTTCTTC. The chain joins TRBV7-8 to TRBJ2-1, with a tentative D call TRBD1 (5 bases). This CDR3 comprises 12 residues. Trimming removed 5 bases from V and 14 bases from J, with 16 bases in between. Germline V lookup: CDR1 SGHVS, CDR2 FQNEAQ.

The chain joins TRBV7-6 to TRBJ2-7, with 7 bases matching TRBD2. CDR3 size: 15 residues. The V segment lost 4 bases and the J segment 2 bases; nucleotides outside the gene matches: 8. From germline, CDR1 is SGHVS and CDR2 FNYEAQ. CDR3: CASSSERGRAYEQYF. In nucleotides, the CDR3 is TGTGCCAGCAGCTCAGAGAGAGGGAGGGCCTACGAGCAGTACTTC.

CDR3 sequence (DNA): TGTGCCAGCAGCTTATGGGGGAAGGGAGGGAACACTGAAGCTTTCTTT. Its translation is CASSLWGKGGNTEAFF. The chain uses TRBV7-9 and TRBJ1-1, with D perhaps TRBD1 (5 bases). Germline V lookup: CDR1 SEHNR, CDR2 FQNEAQ (reference sequence). Deletions cut 2 bases from V and 1 base from J, with 14 bases between. The CDR3 extends over 16 amino acids.

The rearrangement uses TRBV7-9 and TRBJ2-7, with a tentative D call TRBD2 (6 bases). The germline V and J ends were trimmed by 1 base and 5 bases, with 12 bases remaining between them. The CDR3 totals 14 residues. Germline V CDR1 and CDR2: SEHNR, FQNEAQ (reference sequence). In nucleotides, the CDR3 is TGTGCCAGCAGCTTAGAGGAGGAGGGCAACGAGCAGTACTTC. This translates into CASSLEEEGNEQYF.

J is TRBJ1-2 and V is TRBV25-1, with 7 bases that match TRBD1. Per the germline V gene, CDR1 is MGHDK and CDR2 is SYGVNS. Trimming at V came to 6 bases and at J to 1 base, leaving 8 bases not matched to a gene. The CDR3 has 15 amino acids. The CDR3 here is CASSRRDRGNYGYTF. CDR3 DNA: TGTGCCAGCAGCCGCCGGGACAGAGGTAACTATGGCTACACCTTC.

The chain joins TRBV30 to TRBJ1-1, with TRBD1 matching over 7 bases. There are 15 residues in the CDR3. The ends lost 4 bases at V and 0 bases at J; junction bases unmatched: 8. Per the germline V gene, CDR1 is GTSNPN and CDR2 is SVGIG (reference sequence). The CDR3 region is CAWMGYRGLNTEAFF. The CDR3 bases are TGTGCCTGGATGGGGTATAGGGGGCTGAACACTGAAGCTTTCTTT.

The CDR3 DNA sequence: TGTGCCAGCAGTGGGCTCCAGGGGCACACTGAAGCTTTCTTT. Its translation: CASSGLQGHTEAFF. The rearrangement links TRBV25-1 to TRBJ1-1; tentatively, D is TRBD1 (6 bases). The CDR3 loop spans 14 amino acids. V was cut by 4 bases and J by 3 bases, with 12 bases left in between. Germline V gene lookup returns CDR1 MGHDK and CDR2 SYGVNS.

The gene calls are TRBV11-2 and TRBJ2-6; TRBD2 might be the D (5 bases). Germline V CDR1 and CDR2: SGHAT, FQNNGV. The CDR3 sequence is 19 residues long. V was cut by 5 bases and J by 0 bases, with 20 bases left in between. This CDR3 reads CASSPSRAGGFSGANVLTF. In DNA, the CDR3 is TGTGCCAGCAGCCCTTCACGGGCAGGCGGGTTCTCTGGGGCCAACGTCCTGACTTTC.